This entry lists 22 T cell receptor beta chains sequenced from one sample in a study of shared clonotypes between healthy human individuals. Clones were read by immunoSEQ multiplex PCR, and TCRdb kept only the in-frame ones, dropping some. The sample consists of about 2.4 million clones, roughly 93% of them appearing once. The sample taken for sequencing was naive CD4+ T cells from PBMCs. As to subset: CD45RA+ positively selected. The receptors shown here come from a man aged 18-30 years in good health. Some clones in this sample may be carry-over from other donors' samples.

This chain links TRBV9 with TRBJ2-3; 7 bases are a match to TRBD2. V lost 5 bases, J lost 9 bases, and 15 bases stayed unmatched. CDR1 and CDR2 from the germline V gene are SGDLS and YYNGEE. This CDR3 spans 15 amino acids. For the CDR3, the DNA is TGTGCCAGCAGTAAAGCCCCGACTAGCCGACTAACGCAGTATTTT. Its translation is CASSKAPTSRLTQYF.

V and J are TRBV4-2 and TRBJ1-2; TRBD1 is a possible D gene (5 bases). Trimming removed 5 bases at V and 4 bases at J, with 14 bases between. Germline loops: CDR1 LGHNA, CDR2 YNFKEQ. The CDR3 is 14 residues long. The CDR3 region is CASSSGAGFYGYTF. The CDR3 DNA reads TGTGCCAGCAGCTCCGGGGCCGGATTCTATGGCTACACCTTC.

This clone appeared a few times. The chain carries TRBV20-1 and TRBJ1-1; D is unresolved. From germline, CDR1 is DFQATT and CDR2 SNEGSKA (reference sequence). CDR3 length: 11 residues. CDR3 protein: CRLGVNTEAFF. The CDR3 region has the DNA TGCAGGCTTGGAGTAAACACTGAAGCTTTCTTT.

The genes are TRBV2 and TRBJ2-3; D remains ambiguous. V was shortened by 3 bases and J by 2 bases, with 6 bases between the two germline ends. The germline V gene encodes CDR1 SNHLY and CDR2 FYNNEI. The CDR3 extends over 13 amino acids. CDR3: CASSDWDTDTQYF. For the CDR3, the DNA is TGTGCCAGCAGTGACTGGGACACAGATACGCAGTATTTT.

V gene TRBV5-6 combines with J gene TRBJ2-5, with D possibly matching TRBD2 (6 bases). Per the germline V gene, CDR1 is SGHDT and CDR2 is YYEEEE. V was clipped by 0 bases and J by 3 bases, with 9 bases between them. The CDR3 has 14 residues. CDR3 residues: CASSLVPSEETQYF. For the CDR3, the DNA is TGTGCCAGCAGCTTGGTGCCTAGCGAAGAGACCCAGTACTTC.

This clone was counted once. The chain's CDR3 is CASSPTGGPKAGELFF. The CDR3 region has the DNA TGCGCCAGCAGCCCGACAGGGGGTCCCAAGGCCGGGGAGCTGTTTTTT. J is TRBJ2-2 and V is TRBV5-1; TRBD1 agrees at 9 bases. The V gene's germline CDR1 is SGHRS and CDR2 YFSETQ. The CDR3 consists of 16 residues. J was trimmed by 6 bases and V by 4 bases; bases with no gene match: 10.

The rearrangement joins TRBV19 to TRBJ2-1, with 13 bases matching TRBD2. Germline CDR1 and CDR2: LNHDA and SQIVND (reference sequence). V shed 6 bases, J shed 3 bases, and the junction held 5 bases outside the gene matches. This CDR3 has 16 residues. The CDR3 DNA reads TGTGCCAGTAGCACTCGGACTAGCGGGAGCTACAATGAGCAGTTCTTC. As protein: CASSTRTSGSYNEQFF. Drawing the rest from reference TRBV19 and TRBJ2-1, the complete variable domain is DGGITQSPKYLFRKEGQNVTLSCEQNLNHDAMYWYRQDPGQGLRLIYYSQIVNDFQKGDIAEGYSVSREKKESFPLTVTSAQKNPTAFYLCASSTRTSGSYNEQFFGPGTRLTVL.

V usage is TRBV19 and J usage is TRBJ1-2, with 7 bases matching TRBD1. The CDR3 runs to 19 residues. V lost 9 bases to trimming and J lost 2 bases; unmatched junction nucleotides: 24. Germline lookup yields CDR1 LNHDA and CDR2 SQIVND (reference sequence). The CDR3 nucleotides read TGTGCCAGCCTCGTTCAAGACAGGGTTACAGTAGCAGGGAACTATGGCTACACCTTC. Translation: CASLVQDRVTVAGNYGYTF.

The chain recombines TRBV6-5 with TRBJ2-7; possibly TRBD1 for D (6 bases). V shed 4 bases and J shed 2 bases, with 18 bases lying between them. The CDR3 length is 16 residues. Looked up from germline, CDR1 is MNHEY and CDR2 is SVGAGI. For the CDR3, the DNA is TGTGCCAGCAGTTCGGAATACCGACAGGTCCCCTACGAGCAGTACTTC. Its translation: CASSSEYRQVPYEQYF.

This clone was seen only once. V and J are TRBV6-1 and TRBJ2-5, with 7 bases lining up with TRBD1. This CDR3 is 13 amino acids long. The V and J ends lost 10 bases and 5 bases, in that order; junction bases with no gene match: 10. Germline-derived CDR1 and CDR2 are MNHNS and SASEGT. CDR3 coding DNA: TGTGCCACCTACTGGGACAGATACGAGACCCAGTACTTC. Translation: CATYWDRYETQYF.

This clone showed up just a few times. At the DNA level, this CDR3 is encoded by other sequences in the same sample as well. V usage is TRBV28 and J usage is TRBJ1-5, with TRBD1 as a possible D gene (6 bases). The CDR3 has 12 residues. Germline V gene lookup returns CDR1 MDHEN and CDR2 SYDVKM. Trimming removed 4 bases at V and 5 bases at J, with 6 bases between. The CDR3, as DNA: TGTGCCAGCAGTTACAGGGATCAGCCCCAGCATTTT. Encoded protein: CASSYRDQPQHF.

The chain is built from TRBV28 and TRBJ1-5; D uncertain. This CDR3 is 16 amino acids long. Trimming removed 2 bases at V and 0 bases at J, with 11 bases between. The germline V gene encodes CDR1 MDHEN and CDR2 SYDVKM. CDR3 nucleotide sequence: TGTGCCAGCAGTTTACCGGGTACTATTAGCAATCAGCCCCAGCATTTT. This sequence encodes CASSLPGTISNQPQHF. Using reference TRBV28 and TRBJ1-5 for the parts outside the CDR3, the full variable domain is DVKVTQSSRYLVKRTGEKVFLECVQDMDHENMFWYRQDPGLGLRLIYFSYDVKMKEKGDIPEGYSVSREKKERFSLILESASTNQTSMYLCASSLPGTISNQPQHFGDGTRLSIL.

The V and J genes are TRBV5-1 and TRBJ2-2, with D unclear. This CDR3 spans 15 amino acids. Trimming took 1 base from V and 1 from J, leaving 8 bases between them. From germline, CDR1 is SGHRS and CDR2 YFSETQ. For the CDR3, the DNA is TGCGCCAGCAGCTTGAGAGAGCGGAACACCGGGGAGCTGTTTTTT. Protein product: CASSLRERNTGELFF.

The chain recombines TRBV4-3 with TRBJ1-5, with TRBD1 identical over 10 bases. Losses at the gene ends were 1 base for V and 4 bases for J; bases not matched to a gene: 4. Germline V lookup: CDR1 LGHNA, CDR2 YSLEER. The CDR3 runs 16 residues. The CDR3 here is CASSQAWTGGNQPQHF. Written as DNA, the CDR3 is TGCGCCAGCAGCCAAGCCTGGACAGGGGGGAATCAGCCCCAGCATTTT.

J is TRBJ1-2 and V is TRBV9; D ambiguous. The CDR3 contains 15 residues. Germline CDR1 SGDLS, CDR2 YYNGEE. Trimming left V 2 bases short and J 4 bases short, with 15 bases between. The CDR3 loop is CASSVIGNGAYGYTF. CDR3 sequence (DNA): TGTGCCAGCAGCGTTATAGGTAACGGCGCCTATGGCTACACCTTC.

The chain employs TRBV27 and TRBJ2-4; 12 nucleotides agree with TRBD2. Per the germline V gene, CDR1 is MNHEY and CDR2 is SMNVEV (reference sequence). The CDR3 runs to 20 residues. V was clipped by 9 bases and J by 3 bases; unmatched bases: 21. CDR3 coding DNA: TGTGCCAGGAGTCGCGATTGGGCTAGCGGGAGGGCCTTGGTCAAAAACATTCAGTACTTC. It is translated as CARSRDWASGRALVKNIQYF.

CDR3 DNA: TGTGCCAGCAGCCGGACTAGCGGGGGCACCGGGGAGCTGTTTTTT. This codes for CASSRTSGGTGELFF. V gene TRBV5-6 combines with J gene TRBJ2-2; 13 bases are a match to TRBD2. Germline values: CDR1 SGHDT, CDR2 YYEEEE. The V and J ends lost 4 bases and 4 bases, in that order; junction bases with no gene match: 1. The CDR3 is 15 amino acids. Full variable domain (outside the CDR3, taken from reference TRBV5-6 and TRBJ2-2): DAGVTQSPTHLIKTRGQQVTLRCSPKSGHDTVSWYQQALGQGPQFIFQYYEEEERQRGNFPDRFSGHQFPNYSSELNVNALLLGDSALYLCASSRTSGGTGELFFGEGSRLTVL.

V gene TRBV11-2 combines with J gene TRBJ1-4, with 8 bases matching TRBD1. The CDR3 spans 14 residues. CDR1 SGHAT and CDR2 FQNNGV come from the germline V gene. Germline trimming cut 4 bases from V and 9 bases from J; bases unmatched to any gene: 7. CDR3 region: CASSSQGGVQKLFF. The CDR3 DNA reads TGTGCCAGCAGCTCACAGGGGGGGGTACAAAAACTGTTTTTT.

J is TRBJ2-5 and V is TRBV10-2; D gene ambiguous. The CDR3 runs 12 residues. CDR1 is WSHSY and CDR2 is SAAADI in the germline V gene. Trimming took off 6 bases at V and 2 bases at J, with 7 bases between the two ends. The CDR3, as DNA: TGCGCCAGCAGCCAGATACAAGAGACCCAGTACTTC. Protein product: CASSQIQETQYF.

V and J are TRBV7-9 and TRBJ1-2; 9 nucleotides align to TRBD1. Germline V gene data show CDR1 as SEHNR and CDR2 as FQNEAQ (reference sequence). With V trimmed by 1 base and J by 4 bases, 1 base remained unmatched. This CDR3 comprises 14 residues. The CDR3 sequence: CASSLEGQGYGYTF. In nucleotides, the CDR3 is TGTGCCAGCAGCTTAGAGGGACAGGGCTATGGCTACACCTTC.

The chain has TRBV11-2 and TRBJ1-4; possible D gene TRBD1, 5 bases. The CDR3 loop spans 16 amino acids. In germline, CDR1 is SGHAT, CDR2 FQNNGV. V lost 1 base and J 1 base, leaving 10 bases between the germline ends. CDR3 nucleotides: TGTGCCAGCAGCTTAGCCCAGGGAGGAACTAATGAAAAACTGTTTTTT. Translating it yields CASSLAQGGTNEKLFF.

The table lists this clone with a count of one. The chain uses TRBV5-1 and TRBJ2-1; D is perhaps TRBD2 (6 bases). Germline loops: CDR1 SGHRS, CDR2 YFSETQ. With 4 bases removed from V and 7 bases from J, the gap between germline ends came to 15 bases. The CDR3 is 14 residues long. Written as DNA, the CDR3 is TGCGCCAGCAGCCTCGGGGAGGTGGGGAATGAGCAGTTCTTC. Encoded protein: CASSLGEVGNEQFF.